What follows describes a single TCR beta chain. Additional DNA sequences in this sample encode the identical CDR3. J was trimmed by 5 bases and V by 2 bases; bases with no gene match: 13. Germline-derived CDR1 and CDR2 are SGHNT and YYREEE (reference sequence). The CDR3 spans 17 residues. Clones were sequenced by immunoSEQ multiplex PCR, and TCRdb holds only the in-frame ones, with some missing. The repertoire holds hundreds of thousands of clones, with around 83% as singletons. The data originate from a study of Ad26.COV2.S vaccination and SARS-CoV-2 variants. The overall study: A COV1001 Ad26.COV2.S trial-arm participant provided the sample. In the study, Ad26.COV2.S was injected intramuscularly once, or twice 56 days apart.

The treatment here: some 20 received Ad26.COV2.S at low or high dose, single or two shots; a few received placebo; per-sample allocation not given. Day 63 after the first vaccine or placebo injection was the time point for sampling. The source of this sequence is a person between 18 and 59 years old who received the Ad26.COV2.S COVID-19 vaccine or a placebo. The chain couples TRBV5-4 to TRBJ1-5, with 7 bases fitting TRBD1. The starting material was peripheral blood, obtained in a trial of Ad26.COV2.S vaccine versus placebo. Here the CDR3 DNA reads TGTGCCAGCAGCTTATTTCCCGGACAGGTGCTTCATCAGCCCCAGCATTTT. Protein: CASSLFPGQVLHQPQHF.